A selection of T cell receptor beta chains follows, all from one sample in a study of cytomegalovirus exposure and HLA in healthy donors. The assay was immunoSEQ multiplex PCR, and TCRdb's table has in-frame clones only and misses some. Altogether about 130,000 clones are present, 73% being singletons, with the ten largest covering around 4.8%. The sample was PBMCs. These receptors were taken from a man in his 60s in good health and CMV-seropositive. Each CDR3 is given with its conserved first and last residue. A D gene is named only where the DNA matches it firmly. Size values are once, few and many counts, or a class for expanded clones, and some rows have none.

CASRPDREETQYF,TGTGCCAGCAGGCCGGACAGGGAAGAGACCCAGTACTTC,TRBV6-5,TRBJ2-5,TRBD1,-
CASSRQGDEKLFF,TGTGCCAGTAGTCGACAGGGAGACGAAAAACTGTTTTTT,TRBV19,TRBJ1-4,TRBD1,-
CASSQGTGLYQPQHF,TGTGCCAGTAGCCAGGGCACAGGTCTTTATCAGCCCCAGCATTTT,TRBV19,TRBJ1-5,-,-
CASSYRTGGSYNEQFF,TGTGCCAGCAGTTACCGGACAGGGGGCTCCTACAATGAGCAGTTCTTC,TRBV6-6,TRBJ2-1,TRBD1,-
CASSFTGGPSYEQYF,TGCGCCAGCAGCTTCACAGGGGGCCCCTCCTACGAGCAGTACTTC,TRBV5-1,TRBJ2-7,TRBD1,-
CASREDRGAFF,TGTGCCAGCAGAGAAGACAGGGGAGCTTTCTTT,TRBV2,TRBJ1-1,TRBD1,-
CARVGQGPYEQYF,TGTGCCCGCGTGGGACAGGGGCCCTACGAGCAGTACTTC,TRBV7-3,TRBJ2-7,TRBD1,-
CASSQDRIGGNTEAFF,TGCGCCAGCAGCCAAGATAGAATCGGTGGGAACACTGAAGCTTTCTTT,TRBV4-1,TRBJ1-1,-,few
CASSVVGGSADTQYF,TGTGCCAGCAGCGTAGTAGGGGGATCTGCAGATACGCAGTATTTT,TRBV9,TRBJ2-3,-,-
CSDGGEDTEAFF,TGCAGCGACGGAGGGGAAGACACTGAAGCTTTCTTT,TRBV29-1,TRBJ1-1,-,-
CASTRTSASKETQYF,TGTGCCAGCACCCGGACTAGCGCCTCTAAAGAGACCCAGTACTTC,TRBV6-1,TRBJ2-5,TRBD2,-
CASSLGGLTTEAFF,TGTGCCAGCAGCTTAGGGGGGCTAACCACTGAAGCTTTCTTT,TRBV7-9,TRBJ1-1,-,-
CASSLGGGGAYNEQFF,TGTGCCAGCAGCTTAGGAGGAGGGGGCGCCTACAATGAGCAGTTCTTC,TRBV7-3,TRBJ2-1,-,once
CASSVDSSYEQYF,TGTGCCAGCAGCGTAGACAGCTCCTACGAGCAGTACTTC,TRBV9,TRBJ2-7,-,few
CASQQDSGNTIYF,TGCGCCAGCCAACAGGACTCTGGAAACACCATATATTTT,TRBV10-1,TRBJ1-3,-,-
CASTFNGWGLSNTEAFF,TGTGCCAGCACATTCAACGGGTGGGGGCTCTCGAACACTGAAGCTTTCTTT,TRBV5-6,TRBJ1-1,-,-
CASSRPGQEGLGYTF,TGCGCCAGCAGCCGACCAGGACAGGAGGGGCTTGGCTACACCTTC,TRBV5-1,TRBJ1-2,TRBD1,once
CASSAGQGDSPLHF,TGTGCCAGCAGCGCGGGACAGGGAGATTCACCCCTCCACTTT,TRBV9,TRBJ1-6,TRBD1,-
CASSWGRAHGYTF,TGTGCCAGCAGTTGGGGGAGGGCCCATGGCTACACCTTC,TRBV28,TRBJ1-2,-,-
CASTELLQYNEQFF,TGTGCCAGCACTGAATTACTCCAATACAATGAGCAGTTCTTC,TRBV7-8,TRBJ2-1,-,once
CAWATGLLTGGYTF,TGTGCCTGGGCTACGGGACTCCTAACGGGTGGCTACACCTTC,TRBV30,TRBJ1-2,-,-
CASSQDLRNFEGTEAFF,TGTGCCAGCAGCCAAGATCTTCGGAATTTTGAGGGCACTGAAGCTTTCTTT,TRBV4-2,TRBJ1-1,-,-
CASSPSGHLYSNQPQHF,TGTGCCAGTAGCCCTTCGGGACACCTTTATAGCAATCAGCCCCAGCATTTT,TRBV19,TRBJ1-5,-,-
CAIRDRVFNSPLHF,TGTGCCATCAGGGACAGGGTCTTTAATTCACCCCTCCACTTT,TRBV10-3,TRBJ1-6,TRBD1,-
CASSHRTVRMNTEAFF,TGTGCCAGCAGCCACCGGACAGTGCGAATGAACACTGAAGCTTTCTTT,TRBV13,TRBJ1-1,-,-
CASSPQGLDTQYF,TGTGCCAGCAGTCCGCAGGGGTTAGATACGCAGTATTTT,TRBV2,TRBJ2-3,-,medium-sized